This T cell receptor beta chain derives from a study of CD8+CD57+ T cells in acquired aplastic anemia. The germline V and J ends were trimmed by 11 bases and 2 bases, with 4 bases remaining between them. CDR1 is MGHDK, CDR2 SYGVNS, per germline. This CDR3 region has 9 residues. Of note for this clonotype: Its antigen is currently unknown.

The sequenced patients had an expansion of CD8+CD57+ cells seen by flow cytometry. Severe acquired aplastic anemia affected all patients. CDR3 and TCR beta VDJ profiling relied on a genomic DNA template. TCRdb analysed the reads with MiXCR anew, one entry per CDR3 protein. The table shows 250,000 or so distinct CDR3 sequences, with approximately 45% occurring only once. Regarding the study as a whole: Roughly 30 CD8+ CDR3 sequences occurred in both the patients and the controls. Patients and controls had CD8+ Simpson's diversity values that were not significantly distinct.

The TCR sequence derives from a human donor with aplastic anemia. This chain connects TRBV25-1 to TRBJ2-7; D remains ambiguous. Sequenced sample: sorted CD4+, CD8+, or CD8+CD57+ T cells (not recorded which) from PBMCs. CDR3 in amino acids: CALTYEQYF. CDR3 coding DNA: TGTGCCCTCACCTACGAGCAGTACTTC.